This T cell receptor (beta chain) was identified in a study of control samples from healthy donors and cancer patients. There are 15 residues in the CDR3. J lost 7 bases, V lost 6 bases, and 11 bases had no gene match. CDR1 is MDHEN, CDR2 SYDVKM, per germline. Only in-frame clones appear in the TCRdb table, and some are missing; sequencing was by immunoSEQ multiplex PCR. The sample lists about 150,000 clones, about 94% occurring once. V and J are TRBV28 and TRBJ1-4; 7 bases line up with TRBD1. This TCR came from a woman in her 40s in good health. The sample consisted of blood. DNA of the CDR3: TGTGCCAGCAGGCCTAACAGGGGAAGGAGTGAAAAACTGTTTTTT. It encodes CASRPNRGRSEKLFF. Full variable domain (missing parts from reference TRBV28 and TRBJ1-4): DVKVTQSSRYLVKRTGEKVFLECVQDMDHENMFWYRQDPGLGLRLIYFSYDVKMKEKGDIPEGYSVSREKKERFSLILESASTNQTSMYLCASRPNRGRSEKLFFGSGTQLSVL.